This record concerns one T cell receptor beta chain sequence. Original methodology: Estimated nucleated cell counts came from reference gene primer amplification. Profiling relied on immunoSEQ multiplex PCR, and the TCRdb table lists in-frame clones only, not all of them. Clone size and V and J calls were adopted from that table, with D and trimming inferred from the DNA. Among about 90,000 clones listed, approximately 86% were seen once. Germline CDR1 and CDR2: LNHDA and SQIVND (reference sequence). The germline V and J ends were trimmed by 5 bases and 2 bases, with 10 bases remaining between them. The CDR3 consists of 15 residues. The entry originates in a study of blood T cell repertoires in COVID-19. For the study at large: Donors in the United States, Italy and Spain gave samples during acute or convalescent COVID-19. PBMCs, B-cell-depleted T cells, or T cells were the source of the cDNA or gDNA that made up the material.

The TCR sequence derives from a man aged 50 to 60 with acute or convalescent COVID-19. Sequenced: peripheral blood. The rearrangement links TRBV19 to TRBJ2-6; D unclear. CDR3 DNA sequence: TGTGCCAGTAGTCCTATCACCGCTGGGGCCAACGTCCTGACTTTC. Amino acids: CASSPITAGANVLTF. The complete variable domain, with remaining parts taken from reference TRBV19 and TRBJ2-6, reads DGGITQSPKYLFRKEGQNVTLSCEQNLNHDAMYWYRQDPGQGLRLIYYSQIVNDFQKGDIAEGYSVSREKKESFPLTVTSAQKNPTAFYLCASSPITAGANVLTFGAGSRLTVL.